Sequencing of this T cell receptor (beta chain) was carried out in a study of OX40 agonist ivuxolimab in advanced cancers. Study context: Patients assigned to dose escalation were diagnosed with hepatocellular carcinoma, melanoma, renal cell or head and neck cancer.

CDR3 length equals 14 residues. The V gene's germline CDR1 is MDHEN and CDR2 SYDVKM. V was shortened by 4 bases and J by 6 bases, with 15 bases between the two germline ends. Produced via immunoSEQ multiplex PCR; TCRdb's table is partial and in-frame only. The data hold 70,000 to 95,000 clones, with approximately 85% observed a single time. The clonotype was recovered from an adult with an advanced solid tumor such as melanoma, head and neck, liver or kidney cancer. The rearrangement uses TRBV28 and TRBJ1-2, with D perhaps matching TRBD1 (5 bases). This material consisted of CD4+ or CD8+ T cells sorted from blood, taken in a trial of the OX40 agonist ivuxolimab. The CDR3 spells CASSSAGTVDGYTF. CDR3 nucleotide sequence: TGTGCCAGCAGTTCGGCCGGGACGGTGGATGGCTACACCTTC.